Below are 2 T cell receptor beta chains sequenced from a single sample in a study of Ad26.COV2.S vaccination and SARS-CoV-2 variants. Assay: immunoSEQ multiplex PCR; the TCRdb copy retains only in-frame clones and omits some. The sample holds about 280,000 clones, 70% to 90% seen once. Treatment noted: about 20 received Ad26.COV2.S at low or high dose, single or two shots; five or six received placebo; per-sample allocation not given. Sampling was performed 63 days after the first vaccine or placebo injection. The sample in question was peripheral blood, obtained in a trial of Ad26.COV2.S vaccine versus placebo. These receptors were collected from a person between 18 and 60 years old who received the Ad26.COV2.S COVID-19 vaccine or a placebo.

This chain uses TRBV7-2 with TRBJ2-5; the match to TRBD2 covers 14 bases. This CDR3 has 17 amino acids. Trimming removed 4 bases from V and 6 bases from J; junction bases left unmatched: 10. The germline V gene has CDR1 SGHTA and CDR2 FQGNSA. CDR3 protein: CASSSPTGTSGGKTQYF. The CDR3 bases are TGTGCCAGCAGCTCACCCACCGGGACTAGCGGGGGAAAGACCCAGTACTTC.

The genes are TRBV5-5 and TRBJ2-7; D is unresolved. V was clipped by 3 bases and J by 3 bases, with 19 bases between them. This CDR3 spans 16 amino acids. The germline V gene encodes CDR1 SGHKS and CDR2 YYEKEE (reference sequence). The CDR3 region has the DNA TGTGCCAGCAGCTGGTTGTTTGGTGAGGTTTTCTACGAGCAGTACTTC. It is translated as CASSWLFGEVFYEQYF.